This TCR beta chain was retrieved from a study of T-cell memory formation after mild COVID-19. Across the study: TCR clusters were largely donor specific. General study results and limits: Certain responding clones were present in pre-infection memory, suggesting participation of cross-reactive memory.

Constant-segment primers and 5'RACE yielded cDNA libraries for TCR alpha and TCR beta, each carrying sample barcodes and UMIs. In TCRdb, the 5' RACE reads were re-called with MiXCR into one record per CDR3 protein. In the table there are some 120,000 distinct CDR3 sequences, more than 15% of which are singletons. Worth noting for this clonotype: Antigen: not known.

The CDR3 spans 13 residues. Germline CDR1 is SQVTM and CDR2 is ANQGSEA. V lost 7 bases to trimming and J lost 7 bases, with 19 bases between them. The rearrangement joins TRBV29-1 to TRBJ2-5; D gene ambiguous. This TCR was sampled from an adult woman who had mild COVID-19 (a few samples of this study predate the infection). Cell type and time point are not known. Input material: PBMCs or a T cell subset sorted from them (not recorded which). The CDR3 region is CSADEVGWGTQYF. Here the CDR3 DNA reads TGCAGCGCCGACGAGGTCGGATGGGGGACCCAGTACTTC.